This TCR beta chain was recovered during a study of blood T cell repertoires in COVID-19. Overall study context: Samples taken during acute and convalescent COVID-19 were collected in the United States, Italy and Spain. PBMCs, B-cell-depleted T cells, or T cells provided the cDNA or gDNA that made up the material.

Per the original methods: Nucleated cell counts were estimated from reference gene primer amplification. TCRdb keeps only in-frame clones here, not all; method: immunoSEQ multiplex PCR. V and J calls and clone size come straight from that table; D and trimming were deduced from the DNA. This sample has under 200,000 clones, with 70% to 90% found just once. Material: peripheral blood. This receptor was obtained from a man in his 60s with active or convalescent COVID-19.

CDR3 sequence: CAISERQGAINEQYF. DNA of the CDR3: TGTGCCATCAGTGAAAGACAGGGGGCGATCAACGAGCAGTACTTC. The rearrangement joins TRBV10-3 to TRBJ2-7; 10 nucleotides match TRBD1. The CDR3 covers 15 residues. Germline V CDR1 and CDR2: ENHRY, SYGVKD. V lost 3 bases, J lost 5 bases, and 7 bases stayed unmatched.